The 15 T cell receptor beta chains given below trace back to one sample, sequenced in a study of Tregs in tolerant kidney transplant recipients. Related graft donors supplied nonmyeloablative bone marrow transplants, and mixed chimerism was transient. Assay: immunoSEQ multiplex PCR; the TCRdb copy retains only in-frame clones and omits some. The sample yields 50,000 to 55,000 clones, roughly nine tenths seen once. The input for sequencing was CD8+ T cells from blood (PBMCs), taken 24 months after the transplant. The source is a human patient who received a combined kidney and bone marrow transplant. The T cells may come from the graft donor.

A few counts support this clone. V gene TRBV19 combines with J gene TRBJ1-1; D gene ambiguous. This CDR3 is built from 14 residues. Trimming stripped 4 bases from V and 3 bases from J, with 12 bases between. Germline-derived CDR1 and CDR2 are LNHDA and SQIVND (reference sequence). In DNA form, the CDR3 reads TGTGCCAGTAGTACCGGGATACACTACACTGAAGCTTTCTTT. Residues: CASSTGIHYTEAFF.

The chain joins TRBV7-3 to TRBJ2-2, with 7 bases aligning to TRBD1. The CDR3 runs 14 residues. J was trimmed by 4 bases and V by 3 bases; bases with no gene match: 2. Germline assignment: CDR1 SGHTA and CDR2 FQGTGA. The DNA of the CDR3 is TGTGCCAGCAGCTTGGGACAGAGCACCGGGGAGCTGTTTTTT. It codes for CASSLGQSTGELFF. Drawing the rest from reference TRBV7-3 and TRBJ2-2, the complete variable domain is GAGVSQTPSNKVTEKGKYVELRCDPISGHTALYWYRQSLGQGPEFLIYFQGTGAADDSGLPNDRFFAVRPEGSVSTLKIQRTERGDSAVYLCASSLGQSTGELFFGEGSRLTVL.

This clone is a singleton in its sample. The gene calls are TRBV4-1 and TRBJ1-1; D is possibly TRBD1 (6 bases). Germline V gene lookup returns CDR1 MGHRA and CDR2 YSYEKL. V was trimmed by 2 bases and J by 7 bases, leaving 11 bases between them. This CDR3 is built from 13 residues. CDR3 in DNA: TGCGCCAGCAGCCAATTAATGGACAGTGAAGCTTTCTTT. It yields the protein CASSQLMDSEAFF.

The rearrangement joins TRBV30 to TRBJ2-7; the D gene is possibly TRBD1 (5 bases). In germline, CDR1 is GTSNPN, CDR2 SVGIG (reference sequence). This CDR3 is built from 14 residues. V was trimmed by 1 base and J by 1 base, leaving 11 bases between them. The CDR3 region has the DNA TGTGCCTGGAGTGCAGGGATAGGGTCCTACGAGCAGTACTTC. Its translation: CAWSAGIGSYEQYF.

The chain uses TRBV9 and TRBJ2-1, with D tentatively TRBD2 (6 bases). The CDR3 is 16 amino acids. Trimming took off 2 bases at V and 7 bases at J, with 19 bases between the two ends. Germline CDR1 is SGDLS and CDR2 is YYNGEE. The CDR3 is CASSVSRGGNPNEQFF. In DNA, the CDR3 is TGTGCCAGCAGCGTGTCCCGGGGAGGTAACCCGAATGAGCAGTTCTTC.

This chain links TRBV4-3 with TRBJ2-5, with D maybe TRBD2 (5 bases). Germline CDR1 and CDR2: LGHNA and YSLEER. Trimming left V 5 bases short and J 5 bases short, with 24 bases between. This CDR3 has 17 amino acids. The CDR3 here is CASSAVPSSSGIETQYF. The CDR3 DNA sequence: TGCGCCAGCAGCGCAGTTCCGTCGTCGAGCGGAATCGAGACCCAGTACTTC.

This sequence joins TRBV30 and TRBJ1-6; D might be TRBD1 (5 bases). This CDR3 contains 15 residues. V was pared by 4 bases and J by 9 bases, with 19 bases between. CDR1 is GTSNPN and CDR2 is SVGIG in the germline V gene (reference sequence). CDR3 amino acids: CAWTGSGAGGSPLHF. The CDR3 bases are TGTGCCTGGACCGGGTCCGGGGCCGGGGGTTCACCCCTCCACTTT. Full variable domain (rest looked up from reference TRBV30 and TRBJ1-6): SQTIHQWPATLVQPVGSPLSLECTVEGTSNPNLYWYRQAAGRGLQLLFYSVGIGQISSEVPQNLSASRPQDRQFILSSKKLLLSDSGFYLCAWTGSGAGGSPLHFGNGTRLTVT.

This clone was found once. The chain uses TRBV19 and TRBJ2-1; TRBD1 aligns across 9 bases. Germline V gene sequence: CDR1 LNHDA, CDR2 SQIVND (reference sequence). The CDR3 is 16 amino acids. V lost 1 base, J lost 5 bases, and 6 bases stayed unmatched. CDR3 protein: CASSIARTGENNEQFF. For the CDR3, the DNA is TGTGCCAGTAGTATAGCCCGGACAGGGGAGAACAATGAGCAGTTCTTC.

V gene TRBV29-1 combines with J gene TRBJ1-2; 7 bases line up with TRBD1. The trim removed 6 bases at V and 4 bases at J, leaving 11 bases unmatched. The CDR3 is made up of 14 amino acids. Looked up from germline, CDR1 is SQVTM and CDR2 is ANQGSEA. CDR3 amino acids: CSVVGTVRAYGYTF. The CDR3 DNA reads TGCAGCGTCGTTGGGACAGTTCGGGCCTATGGCTACACCTTC.

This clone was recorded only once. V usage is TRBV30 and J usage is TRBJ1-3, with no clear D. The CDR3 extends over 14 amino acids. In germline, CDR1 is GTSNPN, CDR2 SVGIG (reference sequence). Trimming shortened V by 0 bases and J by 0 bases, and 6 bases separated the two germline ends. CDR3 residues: CAWSVQFSGNTIYF. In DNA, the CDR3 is TGTGCCTGGAGTGTACAATTCTCTGGAAACACCATATATTTT.

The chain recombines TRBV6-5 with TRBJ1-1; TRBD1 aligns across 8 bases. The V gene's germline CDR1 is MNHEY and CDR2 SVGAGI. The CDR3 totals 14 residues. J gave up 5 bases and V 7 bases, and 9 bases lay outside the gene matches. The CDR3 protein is CASTPDTGGTEAFF. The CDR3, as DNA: TGTGCCAGCACGCCCGACACAGGGGGTACTGAAGCTTTCTTT.

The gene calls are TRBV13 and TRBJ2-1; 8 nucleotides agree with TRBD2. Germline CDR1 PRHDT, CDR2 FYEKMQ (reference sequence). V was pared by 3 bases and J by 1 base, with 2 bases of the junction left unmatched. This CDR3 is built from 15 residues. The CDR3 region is CASSFRGGSYNEQFF. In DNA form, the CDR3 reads TGTGCCAGCAGCTTTCGCGGGGGGTCCTACAATGAGCAGTTCTTC.

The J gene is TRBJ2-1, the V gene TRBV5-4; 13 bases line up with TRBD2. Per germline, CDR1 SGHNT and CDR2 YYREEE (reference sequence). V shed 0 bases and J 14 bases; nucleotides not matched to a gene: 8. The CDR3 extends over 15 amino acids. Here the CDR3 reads CASSLAGLAGALEFF. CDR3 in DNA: TGTGCCAGCAGCTTGGCTGGACTAGCGGGGGCCCTAGAGTTCTTC.

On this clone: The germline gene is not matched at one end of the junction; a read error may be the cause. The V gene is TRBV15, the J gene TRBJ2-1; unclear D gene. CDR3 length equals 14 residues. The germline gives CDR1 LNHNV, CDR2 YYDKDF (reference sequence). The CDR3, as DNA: TGTGCCACCAGCAGAATTGACTCTCTCAATGGGCAGTTCTTC. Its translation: CATSRIDSLNGQFF. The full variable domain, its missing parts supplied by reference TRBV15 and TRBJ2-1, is DAMVIQNPRYQVTQFGKPVTLSCSQTLNHNVMYWYQQKSSQAPKLLFHYYDKDFNNEADTPDNFQSRRPNTSFCFLDIRSPGLGDTAMYLCATSRIDSLNGQFFGPGTRLTVL.

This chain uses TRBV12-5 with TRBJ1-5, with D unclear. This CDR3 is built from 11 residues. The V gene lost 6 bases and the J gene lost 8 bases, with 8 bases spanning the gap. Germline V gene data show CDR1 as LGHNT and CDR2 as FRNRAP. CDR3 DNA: TGTGCTAGTGGCCCCGCGGAGCCCCAGCATTTT. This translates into CASGPAEPQHF.